This TCR beta chain was profiled in a study of metastatic and nonmetastatic thyroid tumors. Study-wide background: Repertoire data that came from the blood and tumor or nodule tissue of malignant and benign thyroid patients were compared.

This CDR3 is 14 amino acids long. The V end lost 7 bases, the J end lost 1 base, and 13 bases lay between the germline ends. The germline V gene has CDR1 LGHNA and CDR2 YNFKEQ. This clone was observed at least ten times. Its antigen is as yet unknown. General study results and limits: As reported, TCR beta diversity in blood and tumor was significantly higher in malignant thyroid tumors than in benign nodules.

Each patient went into thyroid surgery without having received any treatment. TCRdb redid the clone calls on the PCR reads using MiXCR. The top ten hold about 10% of the sample, which has tens of thousands of clones, more than 15% seen once. The rearrangement links TRBV4-2 to TRBJ1-1; TRBD1 might be the D (5 bases). The receptor was derived from a female donor with papillary thyroid cancer or a benign thyroid nodule (not recorded which). Some clones in this sample may be carry-over from other donors' samples. The sequenced material came from tumor tissue. CDR3 nucleotides: TGTGCCAGCACCAATCCAGGGAGGAACACTGAAGCTTTCTTT. It is translated as CASTNPGRNTEAFF.